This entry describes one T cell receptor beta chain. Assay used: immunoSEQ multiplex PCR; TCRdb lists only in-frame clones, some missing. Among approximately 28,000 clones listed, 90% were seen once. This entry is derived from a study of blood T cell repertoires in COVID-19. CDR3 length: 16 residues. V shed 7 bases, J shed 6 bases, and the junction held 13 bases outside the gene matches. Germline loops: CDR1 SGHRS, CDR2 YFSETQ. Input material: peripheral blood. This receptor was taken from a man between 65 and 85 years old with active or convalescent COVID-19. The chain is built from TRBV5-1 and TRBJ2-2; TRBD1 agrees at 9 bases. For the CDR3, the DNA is TGCGCCAGCGCCCAACCGGGACAGGGAAGCGCCGGGGAGCTGTTTTTT. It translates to CASAQPGQGSAGELFF. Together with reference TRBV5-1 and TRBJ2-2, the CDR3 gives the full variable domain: KAGVTQTPRYLIKTRGQQVTLSCSPISGHRSVSWYQQTPGQGLQFLFEYFSETQRNKGNFPGRFSGRQFSNSRSEMNVSTLELGDSALYLCASAQPGQGSAGELFFGEGSRLTVL.